These T cell receptor beta chains were read from a single sample in a study of blood T cells in healthy people across ages. MiXCR was run by TCRdb on the 5' RACE reads, yielding one entry per CDR3 protein. Of approximately 850,000 distinct CDR3 sequences listed, around 43% were seen once; the top ten hold approximately 19%. Sample: blood. These receptors all come from a man aged 55-75 years in good health. CDR3s include the opening cysteine and the closing phenylalanine or tryptophan. A D gene is named only where the DNA matches it firmly. Clone size appears in some rows only: once, few, many, or a class for an expanded clone.

d_call j_call clone_size v_call cdr3_aa cdr3_nt
. TRBJ2-3 . TRBV5-1 CASTLSGQRDTQYF TGCGCCAGCACCCTTTCGGGGCAACGGGATACGCAGTATTTT
. TRBJ1-6 . TRBV7-2 CASSSFDSPLHF TGTGCCAGCAGCTCCTTTGATTCACCCCTCCACTTT
. TRBJ2-3 . TRBV29-1 CSVEPGITDTQYF TGCAGCGTTGAACCGGGTATCACAGATACGCAGTATTTT
TRBD1 TRBJ2-5 . TRBV24-1 CATSDGQGPGAQYF TGTGCCACCAGTGATGGACAGGGCCCAGGGGCCCAGTACTTC
. TRBJ2-1 . TRBV20-1 CSASEPSYNEQFF TGCAGTGCTAGTGAGCCTTCCTACAATGAGCAGTTCTTC
. TRBJ2-1 few TRBV4-3 CASSQLFDRYNEQFF TGCGCCAGCAGCCAGCTTTTCGACAGATACAATGAGCAGTTCTTC
TRBD1 TRBJ2-1 . TRBV7-3 CASSPGQGVRNEQFF TGTGCCAGCAGCCCGGGACAGGGGGTAAGGAATGAGCAGTTCTTC
TRBD1 TRBJ2-2 . TRBV6-5 CASRPPGQKFTGELFF TGTGCCAGCAGACCTCCGGGACAGAAATTTACCGGGGAGCTGTTTTTT
. TRBJ1-5 . TRBV6-5 CASSKRGNQPQHF TGTGCCAGCTCGAAGAGAGGTAATCAGCCCCAGCATTTT
. TRBJ2-2 . TRBV24-1 CATSDQNSAGELFF TGTGCCACCAGTGATCAGAATTCCGCCGGGGAGCTGTTTTTT
. TRBJ2-7 . TRBV12-3/TRBV12-4 CASSCGQFGEQYF TGTGCCAGCAGTTGCGGTCAGTTTGGCGAGCAGTACTTC
. TRBJ2-5 few TRBV6-1 CASSGRQPQETQYF TGTGCCAGCAGTGGTAGACAGCCCCAAGAGACCCAGTACTTC
. TRBJ1-1 . TRBV20-1 CSAEQGNSEAFF TGCAGTGCAGAACAGGGAAATTCTGAAGCTTTCTTT
TRBD1 TRBJ1-2 . TRBV5-6 CASSPGTETGYTF TGTGCCAGCAGTCCCGGGACAGAAACCGGCTACACCTTC
. TRBJ2-5 . TRBV3-1 CASSDRTATYGQYF TGTGCCAGCAGCGACCGAACGGCGACCTACGGGCAGTACTTC
. TRBJ2-5 . TRBV6-2/TRBV6-3 CANLGRRPETQYF TGTGCCAATCTCGGTCGAAGGCCCGAGACCCAGTACTTC
TRBD1 TRBJ2-7 . TRBV6-1 CASRRYRDSQRVYEQYF TGTGCCAGCAGGCGATACCGGGACAGCCAAAGGGTCTACGAGCAGTACTTC
TRBD2 TRBJ2-3 few TRBV18 CASSPPASGSTDTQYF TGTGCCAGCTCACCCCCGGCTAGCGGTAGCACAGATACGCAGTATTTT
TRBD2 TRBJ2-1 . TRBV6-1 CASSPSGARTKYDEQFF TGTGCCAGCAGTCCTAGCGGGGCTCGAACCAAGTACGATGAGCAGTTCTTC
. TRBJ1-1 . TRBV28 CASSLMTITFF TGTGCCAGCAGTTTAATGACAATCACTTTCTTT
. TRBJ2-3 . TRBV12-3/TRBV12-4 CASDKLQLSTATQYF TGTGCCAGCGACAAGTTACAGCTTAGCACAGCTACGCAGTATTTT
. TRBJ1-2 . TRBV4-3 CASSHPGQNLYGYTF TGCGCCAGCAGCCACCCGGGACAAAACTTATATGGCTACACCTTC
. TRBJ1-6 . TRBV2 CASTRVSSYNSPLHF TGTGCCAGCACCCGAGTCAGCTCCTATAATTCACCCCTCCACTTT
. TRBJ1-2 few TRBV27 CASSEGVGDYTF TGTGCCAGCAGTGAAGGCGTGGGGGACTACACCTTC
. TRBJ2-2 few TRBV7-2 CASSLVEQGRGELFF TGTGCCAGCAGCTTAGTTGAACAGGGGAGGGGGGAGCTGTTTTTT
. TRBJ2-5 many TRBV20-1 CSARQGQETQYF TGCAGTGCTAGGCAGGGCCAAGAGACCCAGTACTTC
TRBD1 TRBJ2-7 . TRBV27 CASHRTGLFYEQYF TGTGCCAGCCATCGGACAGGGCTCTTCTACGAGCAGTACTTC
. TRBJ1-2 . TRBV7-9 CASSSGGSQANYGYTF TGTGCCAGCAGTTCAGGCGGGTCCCAAGCTAACTATGGCTACACCTTC
TRBD1 TRBJ1-6 few TRBV20-1 CSAQSGQGKSLYSPLHF TGCAGTGCTCAAAGTGGACAGGGGAAATCTTTGTATTCACCCCTCCACTTT
. TRBJ1-4 . TRBV9 CASSVGAATNEKLFF TGTGCCAGCAGCGTAGGGGCAGCAACTAATGAAAAACTGTTTTTT
. TRBJ1-1 . TRBV11-2 CASSFNSGGANTEAFF TGTGCCAGCAGCTTCAATTCGGGGGGAGCAAACACTGAAGCTTTCTTT
. TRBJ2-5 . TRBV20-1 CSAIRGLSETQYF TGCAGTGCTATCCGGGGACTGTCAGAGACCCAGTACTTC
TRBD2 TRBJ2-1 . TRBV6-5 CASSPRAGGLTQFF TGTGCCAGCAGCCCTCGAGCGGGGGGGTTGACCCAGTTCTTC
. TRBJ2-7 few TRBV6-1 CAMKTGTGYEQYF TGTGCCATGAAGACCGGGACTGGATACGAGCAGTACTTC
. TRBJ2-4 few TRBV6-4 CASNFRKQYF TGTGCCAGCAACTTTCGAAAGCAGTACTTC
TRBD2 TRBJ2-1 . TRBV4-1 CASSAGLAGSMETQFF TGCGCCAGCAGCGCGGGACTAGCGGGGAGCATGGAGACCCAGTTCTTC
TRBD1 TRBJ2-2 . TRBV2 CAIHSPDRRSNTGELFF TGTGCCATCCATAGTCCGGACAGGAGATCGAACACCGGGGAGCTGTTTTTT
. TRBJ2-6 . TRBV28 CASSFNLGQLSGANVPTF TGTGCCAGCAGTTTTAATCTCGGACAGCTCTCTGGGGCCAACGTCCCGACTTTC
. TRBJ1-1 once TRBV20-1 CSARTGGRMSTEAFF TGCAGTGCTAGGACGGGGGGGCGAATGAGCACTGAAGCTTTCTTT
. TRBJ1-5 . TRBV10-3 CAISDPGNQPQHF TGTGCCATCAGTGACCCCGGCAATCAGCCCCAGCATTTT
. TRBJ2-3 . TRBV6-5 CASSYTTSSTDTQYF TGTGCCAGCAGTTACACAACTTCAAGCACAGATACGCAGTATTTT
. TRBJ2-3 . TRBV7-9 CASSSAGAGDTDTQYF TGTGCCAGCAGCTCCGCGGGGGCAGGGGACACAGATACGCAGTATTTT
. TRBJ1-2 few TRBV5-1 CASSLDYHGYTF TGCGCCAGCAGCTTGGACTACCATGGCTACACCTTC
. TRBJ1-6 few TRBV4-3 CASSLNRAADSPLHF TGCGCCAGCAGCCTTAATCGCGCGGCGGATTCACCCCTCCACTTT
. TRBJ2-1 few TRBV25-1 CASSEYTGTLGSYNEQFF TGTGCCAGCAGTGAATACACAGGGACCCTCGGCTCCTACAATGAGCAGTTCTTC
TRBD1 TRBJ1-4 . TRBV2 CTSSDRALNEKLFF TGTACCAGCAGTGACAGGGCCCTTAATGAAAAACTGTTTTTT
TRBD1 TRBJ1-6 . TRBV20-1 CSASKPSPGTGDSPLHF TGCAGTGCCAGTAAACCTAGCCCCGGGACAGGGGACTCACCCCTCCACTTT
TRBD1 TRBJ2-7 . TRBV12-3/TRBV12-4 CASTEGGDSYEQYF TGTGCCAGCACCGAAGGGGGCGACTCCTACGAGCAGTACTTC
. TRBJ2-2 . TRBV20-1 CSARVGTLTGELFF TGCAGTGCTAGAGTAGGGACCCTGACCGGGGAGCTGTTTTTT
TRBD1 TRBJ1-2 few TRBV7-2 CASSSSGGLGYTF TGTGCCAGCAGCTCCTCAGGGGGCCTTGGCTACACCTTC
. TRBJ2-5 few TRBV4-3 CASSQETGNQETQYF TGCGCCAGCAGCCAAGAGACGGGGAATCAAGAGACCCAGTACTTC
TRBD2 TRBJ2-3 few TRBV7-3 CASSLTGTSGTDTQYF TGTGCCAGCAGCTTAACCGGGACTAGCGGAACAGATACGCAGTATTTT
. TRBJ2-3 once TRBV7-2 CASSLAPTSTDTQYF TGTGCCAGCAGCTTAGCTCCTACTAGCACAGATACGCAGTATTTT
TRBD1 TRBJ1-1 . TRBV5-1 CASSLGTAYTEAFF TGCGCCAGCAGCTTAGGGACAGCTTACACTGAAGCTTTCTTT
. TRBJ1-4 . TRBV5-1 CASSLQIAATNEKLFF TGCGCCAGCAGCTTGCAAATAGCGGCAACTAATGAAAAACTGTTTTTT